A single sample gave rise to the 23 T cell receptor beta chains below, sequenced in a study of T cells in pancreatic ductal adenocarcinoma. Selected pancreatic ductal adenocarcinoma patients had undergone surgery without neoadjuvant therapy. Some clones are missing from TCRdb's copy, which holds only in-frame ones; the method was immunoSEQ multiplex PCR. The sample shows some 16,000 clones, around 91% of them seen only once. Sample: PBMCs. The receptors stem from a human donor with pancreatic ductal adenocarcinoma.

The V call is TRBV5-1, the J call TRBJ1-5; a possible D gene is TRBD1 (6 bases). With 5 bases removed from V and 2 bases from J, the gap between germline ends came to 14 bases. CDR1 is SGHRS, CDR2 YFSETQ, per germline. CDR3 length: 15 residues. CDR3 in amino acids: CASSASGEGNQPQHF. CDR3 DNA sequence: TGCGCCAGCAGTGCCTCAGGGGAAGGCAATCAGCCCCAGCATTTT.

The V gene is TRBV9, the J gene TRBJ2-3; TRBD2 matches 11 bases. This CDR3 has 18 amino acids. J gave up 3 bases and V 0 bases, and 9 bases lay outside the gene matches. The germline V gene encodes CDR1 SGDLS and CDR2 YYNGEE. In DNA form, the CDR3 reads TGTGCCAGCAGCGTAGCTGAGGTAGCGGGAGGGGGTACAGATACGCAGTATTTT. It specifies CASSVAEVAGGGTDTQYF. Variable domain in full (rest from reference TRBV9 and TRBJ2-3): DSGVTQTPKHLITATGQRVTLRCSPRSGDLSVYWYQQSLDQGLQFLIQYYNGEERAKGNILERFSAQQFPDLHSELNLSSLELGDSALYFCASSVAEVAGGGTDTQYFGPGTRLTVL.

The chain couples TRBV15 to TRBJ2-1; 7 nucleotides align to TRBD1. CDR1 is LNHNV and CDR2 is YYDKDF in the germline V gene (reference sequence). The CDR3 consists of 16 residues. The V segment lost 3 bases and the J segment 1 base; nucleotides outside the gene matches: 6. The CDR3 nucleotides are TGTGCCACCAGCAGGGGCCCAGGGGGTTCCTACAATGAGCAGTTCTTC. Its protein product is CATSRGPGGSYNEQFF.

The DNA for the CDR3 is TGTGCCAGCAGCTTAGAGGTCGCGGCTGCGGGGCAGTACTTC. Residues: CASSLEVAAAGQYF. The V call is TRBV11-2, the J call TRBJ2-7, with D perhaps matching TRBD2 (5 bases). The CDR3 length is 14 residues. Germline lookup yields CDR1 SGHAT and CDR2 FQNNGV. Trimming cost V 0 bases and J 9 bases, with 15 bases left between them.

This rearrangement joins TRBV4-1 to TRBJ1-1; D unresolved. V shed 0 bases and J shed 2 bases, with 7 bases lying between them. The CDR3 sequence is 14 residues long. Germline CDR1 and CDR2: MGHRA and YSYEKL. The CDR3 loop reads CASSQDGSNTEAFF. CDR3 DNA sequence: TGCGCCAGCAGCCAAGATGGAAGCAACACTGAAGCTTTCTTT.

This chain connects TRBV29-1 to TRBJ2-7; 12 bases agree with TRBD1. The CDR3 is made up of 14 amino acids. The trim removed 6 bases at V and 6 bases at J, leaving 9 bases unmatched. Germline assignment: CDR1 SQVTM and CDR2 ANQGSEA. CDR3 nucleotide sequence: TGCAGCGTCGCCGCCGGGACAGGGGGCGCCGAGCAGTACTTC. This gives the protein CSVAAGTGGAEQYF.

For the CDR3, the DNA is TGCGCCAGCAGCCCTGGCCGTATTGTTCCGGGGACGAGCTCCTACAATGAGCAGTTCTTC. It encodes CASSPGRIVPGTSSYNEQFF. The chain links TRBV5-1 to TRBJ2-1; D possibly uses TRBD1 or TRBD2 (5 bases each). Looked up from germline, CDR1 is SGHRS and CDR2 is YFSETQ. This CDR3 has 20 amino acids. The germline V and J ends were trimmed by 4 bases and 0 bases, with 26 bases remaining between them.

This chain links TRBV5-4 with TRBJ2-7; 7 nucleotides agree with TRBD2. J was trimmed by 0 bases and V by 9 bases; bases with no gene match: 6. Germline V gene lookup returns CDR1 SGHNT and CDR2 YYREEE (reference sequence). CDR3 length: 13 amino acids. The DNA for the CDR3 is TGTGCCACCAACGGGGGGAGCTCCTACGAGCAGTACTTC. This gives the protein CATNGGSSYEQYF. The full variable domain, its missing parts supplied by reference TRBV5-4 and TRBJ2-7, is ETGVTQSPTHLIKTRGQQVTLRCSSQSGHNTVSWYQQALGQGPQFIFQYYREEENGRGNFPPRFSGLQFPNYSSELNVNALELDDSALYLCATNGGSSYEQYFGPGTRLTVT.

The V and J genes are TRBV6-6 and TRBJ1-2, with 10 bases matching TRBD1. The germline V gene encodes CDR1 MNHNY and CDR2 SVGAGI (reference sequence). V gave up 2 bases and J gave up 4 bases; unmatched junction bases: 4. This CDR3 is 15 amino acids long. Here the CDR3 DNA reads TGTGCCAGCAGTTACACCGGGACAGGGGTCTATGGCTACACCTTC. Translated: CASSYTGTGVYGYTF.

CDR3 amino acids: CASSWKGGGAYKANYGYTF. The CDR3 DNA sequence: TGTGCCAGCAGCTGGAAGGGGGGGGGCGCCTATAAAGCTAACTATGGCTACACCTTC. J is TRBJ1-2 and V is TRBV7-2; maybe TRBD1 (6 bases). The length of the CDR3 is 19 residues. Germline V lookup: CDR1 SGHTA, CDR2 FQGNSA. V was shortened by 4 bases and J by 0 bases, with 24 bases between the two germline ends.

Only a few counts were recorded for this clone. The V call is TRBV28, the J call TRBJ1-1, with D uncertain. CDR1 MDHEN and CDR2 SYDVKM come from the germline V gene. V was trimmed by 5 bases and J by 4 bases, leaving 8 bases between them. The CDR3 has 12 amino acids. This CDR3 reads CASSTLGTEAFF. The CDR3 bases are TGTGCCAGCAGTACCCTCGGCACTGAAGCTTTCTTT.

The rearrangement links TRBV19 to TRBJ2-6; D not resolved. Deletions cut 4 bases from V and 0 bases from J, with 13 bases between. This CDR3 comprises 17 residues. Per the germline V gene, CDR1 is LNHDA and CDR2 is SQIVND (reference sequence). DNA of the CDR3: TGTGCCAGTAGTACTTCAGCTAGAGGCTCTGGGGCCAACGTCCTGACTTTC. Its protein is CASSTSARGSGANVLTF.

DNA of the CDR3: TGTGCCAGCAGGGGACTAGCGGGAGTCTGGGAGCAGTTCTTC. Protein product: CASRGLAGVWEQFF. The V gene is TRBV11-2, the J gene TRBJ2-1; TRBD2 matches at 14 bases. The trim removed 6 bases at V and 10 bases at J, leaving 5 bases unmatched. The CDR3 contains 14 residues. Germline values: CDR1 SGHAT, CDR2 FQNNGV.

The V call is TRBV18, the J call TRBJ1-2; the D is unclear. Trimming removed 0 bases at V and 0 bases at J, with 5 bases between. Germline CDR1 is KGHSH and CDR2 is LQKENI. This CDR3 has 14 residues. For the CDR3, the DNA is TGTGCCAGCTCACCACCGGCTCCTAACTATGGCTACACCTTC. Translation: CASSPPAPNYGYTF.

The V call is TRBV19, the J call TRBJ1-3; 9 nucleotides match TRBD1. V dropped 7 bases and J dropped 2; count of bases not matched to a gene: 15. This CDR3 spans 18 amino acids. Germline CDR1 is LNHDA and CDR2 is SQIVND (reference sequence). CDR3 sequence reads: CASTTSRDRVTAGNTIYF. The CDR3 coding sequence is TGTGCCAGTACCACGTCCCGGGACAGGGTTACAGCTGGAAACACCATATATTTT.

The rearrangement joins TRBV2 to TRBJ1-2, with 9 bases fitting TRBD1. This CDR3 comprises 13 residues. Germline assignment: CDR1 SNHLY and CDR2 FYNNEI. V shed 7 bases, J shed 5 bases, and the junction held 5 bases outside the gene matches. CDR3 in DNA: TGTGCCAGCACAACAGGGGGCGCGTATGGCTACACCTTC. The encoded protein is CASTTGGAYGYTF.

This clone was detected a few times. This chain uses TRBV15 with TRBJ2-5; D possibly corresponds to TRBD2 (6 bases). Trimming took off 2 bases at V and 3 bases at J, with 16 bases between the two ends. CDR1 and CDR2 from the germline V gene are LNHNV and YYDKDF (reference sequence). The CDR3 extends over 16 amino acids. CDR3 nucleotides: TGTGCCACCAGCAGATCCACCGGGACTGGGGAAGAGACCCAGTACTTC. Amino acid sequence: CATSRSTGTGEETQYF.

The J gene is TRBJ1-2, the V gene TRBV12-2; the D call in the table, TRBD1, was not verified against the DNA. TRBV12-2 is labeled a pseudogene. The CDR3 loop spans 21 amino acids. CDR3 sequence reads: CASRLAVFWDRGPHANYGYTF. The CDR3 DNA is TGTGCAAGTCGCTTAGCGGTCTTTTGGGACAGGGGGCCACATGCTAACTATGGCTACACCTTC.

The V call is TRBV14, the J call TRBJ2-3, with 11 bases lining up with TRBD2. The V segment lost 3 bases and the J segment 2 bases; nucleotides outside the gene matches: 10. This CDR3 region has 18 residues. Germline V CDR1 and CDR2: SGHDN, FVKESK. The CDR3 DNA sequence: TGTGCCAGCAGCCACCGAAACCTACTAGCGGGGGACACAGATACGCAGTATTTT. This codes for CASSHRNLLAGDTDTQYF.

V gene TRBV13 combines with J gene TRBJ2-7, with TRBD1 as a possible D gene (5 bases). Trimming left V 5 bases short and J 0 bases short, with 11 bases between. CDR1 is PRHDT and CDR2 is FYEKMQ in the germline V gene (reference sequence). This CDR3 is 14 amino acids long. This CDR3 is CASSPSDSSYEQYF. CDR3 bases: TGTGCCAGCAGCCCCTCCGACAGCTCCTACGAGCAGTACTTC.

This chain uses TRBV5-6 with TRBJ1-1; D ambiguous. This CDR3 has 15 residues. Per the germline V gene, CDR1 is SGHDT and CDR2 is YYEEEE. Trimming left V 1 base short and J 3 bases short, with 13 bases between. The DNA of the CDR3 is TGTGCCAGCAGCTTGTTGGTCAGGATGGACACTGAAGCTTTCTTT. Protein sequence: CASSLLVRMDTEAFF.

J is TRBJ2-7 and V is TRBV5-4, with 12 positions matching TRBD1. In germline, CDR1 is SGHNT, CDR2 YYREEE (reference sequence). Germline trimming cut 4 bases from V and 0 bases from J; bases unmatched to any gene: 5. The CDR3 runs to 16 residues. CDR3 coding DNA: TGTGCCAGCAGCCGGGACAGGGGGCCCAGCTCCTACGAGCAGTACTTC. Translation: CASSRDRGPSSYEQYF.

This rearrangement joins TRBV7-2 to TRBJ1-2, with a possible D match to TRBD1 (5 bases). The germline V gene encodes CDR1 SGHTA and CDR2 FQGNSA. V was trimmed by 1 base and J by 7 bases, leaving 25 bases between them. The CDR3 sequence is 18 residues long. CDR3 nucleotides: TGTGCCAGCAGCTTAGTGAGCTTACAGGCCCCTAGGGGTGTTGGCTACACCTTC. Amino acids: CASSLVSLQAPRGVGYTF. The full variable domain, rest sourced from reference TRBV7-2 and TRBJ1-2, is GAGVSQSPSNKVTEKGKDVELRCDPISGHTALYWYRQSLGQGLEFLIYFQGNSAPDKSGLPSDRFSAERTGGSVSTLTIQRTQQEDSAVYLCASSLVSLQAPRGVGYTFGSGTRLTVV.